This TCR beta chain came from a study of beta chain features in type 1 diabetes (dated by TCRdb to 2017 to 2018). The study in broad terms: No differences in mean age, gender distribution, total cell number or subset yield were found between patients and healthy donors. Across all samples, approximately 100 million sorted cells were examined, and cell number per subset correlated strongly with RNA yield. The study compared the TCRB repertoires of sorted circulating CD4+ T cell subsets in recently diagnosed type 1 diabetes patients with those in matched healthy donors. Regulatory and stem cell-like memory subsets were obtained from only 8 patients and about eight healthy donors, while naive and central memory subsets were obtained from all 28 donors. The full study reports these points: Naive, central memory and regulatory TCRB repertoires appeared to be more similar among patients than among healthy donors. At VDJ recombination sites, patients with type 1 diabetes made fewer insertions and deleted more nucleotides, a pattern implying thymic rearrangement abnormalities. Shorter templates might be favored by PCR, yet because patient and control samples were amplified and corrected together, any such skew would affect both groups equally. Type 1 diabetes patients showed a moderate but significant shortening of TCRB CDR3 length in all four CD4+ subsets. Because the HLA sub-analyses included only small numbers of individuals, any influence of HLA type on TCRB rearrangement was left unresolved. Because cDNA was sequenced instead of genomic DNA, activated cells with high expression could be over-represented, although the groups did not differ in activation or CD3 levels.

Each donor gave one peripheral blood draw, averaging around 120 mL, which was collected into heparinised tubes. Naive, central memory, regulatory and stem cell-like memory CD4+ T cells were sorted on a BD FACSAria II using a panel including CD45RO, CCR7, CD25, CD127, CD95 and CD27. Every sorted population had a purity above 95%. PBMCs were separated immediately by Lymphoprep density gradient centrifugation and were stained directly, without being cultured. Samples were stained and sorted in pairs, with one healthy donor and one patient per experiment, so that batch effects were minimized. The entire amount of isolated RNA was reverse transcribed using the High Capacity cDNA Reverse Transcription Kit, so the sequenced TCRB transcripts were expressed ones. Deep immunoSEQ sequencing was performed on naive, central memory and regulatory T cell samples, with an average of roughly 3.5 million total reads per sample. Sorted cells were lysed in RLT buffer, and RNA was extracted using DNase-treated RNeasy Micro or Mini kits according to cell number. To prevent cross-contamination, every cell subset was processed on its own, while patient and healthy donor samples were processed together. The immunoSEQ multiplex PCR was used to amplify TCRB sequences from cDNA, generating 87-bp fragments that spanned the CDR3 region. The amplicons were sequenced using the Illumina HiSeq platform. Per the authors' processing: Synthetic template baselines were used to correct PCR bias computationally, reads within Hamming distance 2 were collapsed, and singletons that could not be merged were discarded. Reads were aligned against IMGT to assign V, D and J genes, CDR3 length and insertions or deletions at six rearrangement sites. Within each subset, clonotype counts were normalized to sorted cell number, and only after that were true diversity and Gini coefficients computed with the tcR R package. The overlap coefficient, calculated on TCRB nucleotide sequences, was used to quantify repertoire sharing. Entries here come from immuneACCESS through TCRdb and include only in-frame sequences with V and J called. Some clones fail to appear in such tables; in the studies checked, an unresolved V gene covers under half of the shortfall, and the cause of the remainder is unknown. That table gives V, J and clone size, and the DNA gave D and trimming. For this sample the table gives over 150,000 clones, of which about 8% were detected only once. Approximately 1% of the sample is taken by the ten largest.

The CDR3 goes from the cysteine to the phenylalanine over 17 residues. The entry retains the CDR3 DNA only, 51 bases that are in frame from base 1. The germline V and J ends show losses of 4 bases and 0 bases respectively, and no gene match explains 9 bases of the junction. CDR1 and CDR2 (SQVTM, ANQGSEA) derive from the germline V gene. This clone was recorded a few times. This clone's antigen is unknown. Per-base quality was not reported, and no clone a single base away is much larger than it. The specimen sequenced was central memory CD4+ T cells from blood. This receptor was obtained from a woman aged 40 to 50 with type 1 diabetes. This chain joins TRBV29-1 to TRBJ2-7, and 13 junction bases match TRBD2. The sequenced DNA: TGCAGCGTTGGAGGACTAGCGGGAGCCCTGAGCTCCTACGAGCAGTACTTC. Its protein is CSVGGLAGALSSYEQYF.